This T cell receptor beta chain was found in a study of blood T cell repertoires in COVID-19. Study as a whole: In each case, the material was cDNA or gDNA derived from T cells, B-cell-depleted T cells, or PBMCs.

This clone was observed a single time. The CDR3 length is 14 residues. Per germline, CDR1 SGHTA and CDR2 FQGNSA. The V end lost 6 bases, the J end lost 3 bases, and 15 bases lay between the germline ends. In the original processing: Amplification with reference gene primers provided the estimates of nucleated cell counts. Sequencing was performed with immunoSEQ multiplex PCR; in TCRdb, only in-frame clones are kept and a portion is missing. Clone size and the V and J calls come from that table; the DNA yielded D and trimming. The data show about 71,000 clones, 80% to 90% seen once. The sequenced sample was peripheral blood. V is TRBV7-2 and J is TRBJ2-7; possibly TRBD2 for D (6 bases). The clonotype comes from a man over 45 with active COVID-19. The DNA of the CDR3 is TGTGCCAGCAGTTACGGGACTCCCCACTACGAGCAGTACTTC. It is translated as CASSYGTPHYEQYF.